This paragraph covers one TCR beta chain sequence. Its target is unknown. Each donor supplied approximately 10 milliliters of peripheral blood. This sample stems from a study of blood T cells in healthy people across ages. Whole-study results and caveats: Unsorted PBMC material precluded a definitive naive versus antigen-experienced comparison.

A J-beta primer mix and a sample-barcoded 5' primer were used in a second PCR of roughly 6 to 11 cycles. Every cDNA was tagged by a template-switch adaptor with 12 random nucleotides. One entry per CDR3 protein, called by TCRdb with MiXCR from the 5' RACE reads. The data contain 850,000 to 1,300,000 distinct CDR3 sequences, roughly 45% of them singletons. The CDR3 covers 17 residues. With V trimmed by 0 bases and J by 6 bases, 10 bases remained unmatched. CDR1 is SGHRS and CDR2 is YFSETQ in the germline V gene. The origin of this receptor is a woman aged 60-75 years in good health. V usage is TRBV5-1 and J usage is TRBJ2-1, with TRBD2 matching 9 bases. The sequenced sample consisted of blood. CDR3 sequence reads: CASSLDPSGIGGNEQFF. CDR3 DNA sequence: TGCGCCAGCAGCTTGGATCCTAGCGGGATAGGTGGCAATGAGCAGTTCTTC.